The 3 T cell receptor beta chains given below trace back to one sample, sequenced in a study of T cells after yellow fever vaccination. TCRdb recomputed calls from the 5' RACE reads with MiXCR, one row per CDR3 protein. The repertoire holds 350,000 to 450,000 distinct CDR3 sequences, around 20% seen once, with roughly a sixth in the top ten. This sample comprised PBMCs, obtained before the yellow fever booster vaccination. These receptors came from a man in his late teens or twenties who received the YFV17D yellow fever vaccine.

V and J are TRBV12-3 or TRBV12-4 and TRBJ2-5; the match to TRBD1 covers 9 bases. The CDR3 covers 12 residues. V trimming: 8 bases; J trimming: 5 bases; junction bases outside the gene matches: 3. DNA of the CDR3: TGTGCCAGCCGACAGGGGGTGGAGACCCAGTACTTC. The encoded protein is CASRQGVETQYF.

The rearrangement uses TRBV5-1 and TRBJ2-5; D remains unclear. Looked up from germline, CDR1 is SGHRS and CDR2 is YFSETQ. V lost 4 bases and J lost 3, with 16 bases in between. The length of the CDR3 is 15 residues. In DNA form, the CDR3 reads TGCGCCAGCAGCACCGGAACCAGGCCTGAAGAGACCCAGTACTTC. Protein sequence: CASSTGTRPEETQYF.

V is TRBV19 and J is TRBJ2-3; TRBD2 is a possible D gene (6 bases). The length of the CDR3 is 17 residues. CDR1 is LNHDA, CDR2 SQIVND, per germline (reference sequence). V shed 9 bases and J shed 3 bases, with 25 bases lying between them. DNA of the CDR3: TGTGCCAGGGTCCAGACCGGGACTCAGAGGGCGACAGATACGCAGTATTTT. It encodes CARVQTGTQRATDTQYF.